This T cell receptor (beta chain) was identified in a study of blood T cell repertoires in COVID-19. Study-level background: Sites in the United States, Italy and Spain provided acute and convalescent COVID-19 samples. T cells, B-cell-depleted T cells, or PBMCs supplied cDNA or gDNA.

In the original workflow: Reference gene primer amplification gave nucleated cell count estimates. Measured with immunoSEQ multiplex PCR; TCRdb has only the in-frame clones, and not every one. V and J calls and clone size are given by that table; D and trimming were obtained from the DNA. Found here are some 270,000 clones, 90% of them singletons; the top ten hold 2.1%. V shed 6 bases and J shed 5 bases, with 16 bases lying between them. This CDR3 region has 14 residues. CDR1 MNHEY and CDR2 SVGAGI come from the germline V gene. The Seattle patients, enrolled during active infection, were followed longitudinally.

The chain uses TRBV6-5 and TRBJ1-2; a possible D gene is TRBD1 (6 bases). The sample comprised peripheral blood. This receptor was obtained from a woman aged 55 to 70 with COVID-19, enrolled during active disease. CDR3 residues: CASSPNRVYYGYTF. The CDR3 DNA follows: TGTGCCAGCAGCCCCAACAGGGTGTATTATGGCTACACCTTC.